Following are 30 T cell receptor beta chains from one sample sequenced in a study of cytomegalovirus exposure and HLA in healthy donors (dated by TCRdb to about 2017). Library construction relied on the immunoSEQ multiplex PCR assay. For the multiplex PCR, a mixture combining 60 forward primers for TCR Vbeta segments and 13 reverse primers for TCR Jbeta segments was used. This immuneACCESS table, as held by TCRdb, lists in-frame sequences with V and J called but not all clones. Of the missing ones, under half trace to an unresolved V gene in checked studies; the others have no known cause. This specimen's table enumerates tens of thousands of clones. In total, the top ten clones hold 2.7% of the sample. Sequencing used PBMCs. These receptors were collected from a man aged 40-50 years in good health and CMV-seronegative.

The chain uses TRBV4-1 and TRBJ1-5, with a weak D call TRBD1 (6 bases). Per germline, CDR1 MGHRA and CDR2 YSYEKL. Trimming removed 0 bases at V and 5 bases at J, with 20 bases between. The CDR3 loop spans 18 amino acids. CDR3 protein: CASSQDKLLDRRDQPQHF. The CDR3 bases are TGCGCCAGCAGCCAAGATAAACTTTTGGACAGAAGAGATCAGCCCCAGCATTTT.

The genes are TRBV7-8 and TRBJ1-1, with 7 nucleotides matching TRBD1. The CDR3 is 15 amino acids. The J segment lost 0 bases and the V segment lost 1 base, leaving 2 bases of the junction unmatched. Germline V gene lookup returns CDR1 SGHVS and CDR2 FQNEAQ. CDR3 protein: CASSLGQGVNTEAFF. CDR3 nucleotide sequence: TGTGCCAGCAGCTTAGGGCAGGGGGTGAACACTGAAGCTTTCTTT.

This CDR3 reads CASSPGTGGRNQPQHF. The CDR3 DNA is TGTGCCAGCTCACCCGGGACAGGGGGACGCAATCAGCCCCAGCATTTT. This chain joins TRBV18 and TRBJ1-5; 11 bases align to TRBD1. The CDR3 is 16 amino acids. With 3 bases clipped from V and 2 bases from J, the junction kept 3 bases outside the gene matches. Germline assignment: CDR1 KGHSH and CDR2 LQKENI.

V is TRBV9 and J is TRBJ2-5, with 11 bases fitting TRBD2. This CDR3 region has 17 residues. CDR1 and CDR2 from the germline V gene are SGDLS and YYNGEE. The ends lost 0 bases at V and 5 bases at J; junction bases unmatched: 9. For the CDR3, the DNA is TGTGCCAGCAGCGTAGGGGTTAGCGGGGGGGGCCAGGAGACCCAGTACTTC. As protein: CASSVGVSGGGQETQYF.

J is TRBJ1-4 and V is TRBV2, with D unclear. Germline V gene lookup returns CDR1 SNHLY and CDR2 FYNNEI. This CDR3 is 15 amino acids long. V lost 7 bases to trimming and J lost 0 bases, with 12 bases between them. The CDR3 is CASTGGAPTNEKLFF. In nucleotides, the CDR3 is TGTGCCAGCACTGGCGGAGCCCCAACTAATGAAAAACTGTTTTTT.

The V gene is TRBV11-1, the J gene TRBJ2-1; 8 nucleotides match TRBD1. Germline trimming cut 5 bases from V and 0 bases from J; bases unmatched to any gene: 9. The germline gives CDR1 SGHAT, CDR2 FQDESV (reference sequence). CDR3 length equals 17 residues. CDR3 bases: TGTGCCAGCAGCCGAGGACAGGGTCAAAGCTCCTACAATGAGCAGTTCTTC. Protein product: CASSRGQGQSSYNEQFF.

The rearrangement joins TRBV6-1 to TRBJ1-2; D is undetermined. Looked up from germline, CDR1 is MNHNS and CDR2 is SASEGT. The V gene lost 4 bases and the J gene lost 8 bases, with 17 bases spanning the gap. The CDR3 totals 14 residues. Written as DNA, the CDR3 is TGTGCCAGCAGTGGCGACTCAAGTGGTCACGGCTACACCTTC. Its translation: CASSGDSSGHGYTF.

The genes are TRBV30 and TRBJ2-7; 7 bases line up with TRBD2. The CDR3 runs 16 residues. Germline V lookup: CDR1 GTSNPN, CDR2 SVGIG (reference sequence). J gave up 7 bases and V 4 bases, and 19 bases lay outside the gene matches. CDR3 coding DNA: TGTGCCTGGAACGACCCGGTGGGGGGGACCTTGAGTGAGCAGTACTTC. Residues: CAWNDPVGGTLSEQYF.

The J gene is TRBJ2-1, the V gene TRBV19; 10 bases fit TRBD2. There are 14 residues in the CDR3. Per germline, CDR1 LNHDA and CDR2 SQIVND (reference sequence). Unmatched junction bases numbered 5, after V lost 5 bases and J lost 7 bases. CDR3 in amino acids: CASSLGTSVNEQFF. The CDR3 coding sequence is TGTGCCAGTAGTCTCGGGACTAGCGTTAATGAGCAGTTCTTC.

The gene calls are TRBV6-1 and TRBJ1-2, with 8 bases that match TRBD1. The CDR3 is 14 amino acids. J gave up 8 bases and V 1 base, and 6 bases lay outside the gene matches. The germline CDR1 and CDR2 sequences are MNHNS and SASEGT. Here the CDR3 DNA reads TGTGCCAGCAGTGAAGTTTGGACAGGGTACGGCTACACCTTC. Translation gives CASSEVWTGYGYTF.

The chain combines TRBV6-1 with TRBJ1-1; weak D call: TRBD1 (6 bases). Germline CDR1 MNHNS, CDR2 SASEGT. The V and J ends lost 3 bases and 5 bases respectively, with 19 bases between them. CDR3 length equals 16 residues. Here the CDR3 reads CASSELGAHLYTEAFF. CDR3 in DNA: TGTGCCAGCAGTGAGCTGGGGGCGCATTTGTATACTGAAGCTTTCTTT.

Worth noting for this clone: Different DNA sequences within this sample yield the same CDR3. The J gene is TRBJ2-3, the V gene TRBV28, with 7 positions matching TRBD2. J lost 2 bases, V lost 3 bases, and 5 bases had no gene match. Germline CDR1 MDHEN, CDR2 SYDVKM. The CDR3 covers 15 residues. In nucleotides, the CDR3 is TGTGCCAGCAGTTTGGGAGCGGGGTTCACAGATACGCAGTATTTT. It yields the protein CASSLGAGFTDTQYF.

This sequence joins TRBV9 and TRBJ2-2; perhaps TRBD1 as D (6 bases). The CDR3 has 15 residues. Germline loops: CDR1 SGDLS, CDR2 YYNGEE. V lost 4 bases and J lost 1, with 11 bases in between. The CDR3 here is CASSPRDKNTGELFF. The CDR3 nucleotides read TGTGCCAGCAGCCCCCGGGACAAGAACACCGGGGAGCTGTTTTTT.

This chain connects TRBV18 to TRBJ1-2, with no clear D. CDR1 and CDR2 from the germline V gene are KGHSH and LQKENI. The CDR3 length is 12 residues. V was cut by 8 bases and J by 8 bases, with 15 bases left in between. In DNA, the CDR3 is TGTGCCAGCCCCGACCAGTTGGGCGGCTACACCTTC. Translated: CASPDQLGGYTF. Together with reference TRBV18 and TRBJ1-2, the CDR3 gives the full variable domain: NAGVMQNPRHLVRRRGQEARLRCSPMKGHSHVYWYRQLPEEGLKFMVYLQKENIIDESGMPKERFSAEFPKEGPSILRIQQVVRGDSAAYFCASPDQLGGYTFGSGTRLTVV.

The V and J genes are TRBV5-8 and TRBJ2-5; tentatively, D is TRBD1 (5 bases). Trimming pared 3 bases from V and 7 bases from J, leaving 13 bases between. Germline V lookup: CDR1 SGHTS, CDR2 YDEGEE. CDR3 length: 13 amino acids. In DNA, the CDR3 is TGTGCCAGCAGCTGGACACCAAGGGGGACCCAGTACTTC. Its protein is CASSWTPRGTQYF.

This rearrangement joins TRBV6-6 to TRBJ2-1, with D unresolved. This CDR3 spans 13 amino acids. Germline V gene data show CDR1 as MNHNY and CDR2 as SVGAGI (reference sequence). V was cut by 5 bases and J by 7 bases, with 12 bases left in between. CDR3: CASSTTVNNEQFF. The CDR3 region has the DNA TGTGCCAGCAGTACAACCGTTAATAATGAGCAGTTCTTC.

The gene calls are TRBV5-1 and TRBJ2-6, with D maybe TRBD1 (5 bases). Trimming cost V 0 bases and J 0 bases, with 13 bases left between them. Germline CDR1 is SGHRS and CDR2 is YFSETQ. CDR3 length: 18 amino acids. CDR3 sequence: CASSLVFNRRSGANVLTF. The CDR3 DNA follows: TGCGCCAGCAGCTTGGTTTTCAACAGGCGCTCTGGGGCCAACGTCCTGACTTTC.

As concerns this clone: This specimen includes other DNA sequences encoding the same CDR3. V is TRBV27 and J is TRBJ2-3, with 8 nucleotides matching TRBD1. V shed 6 bases, J shed 5 bases, and the junction held 13 bases outside the gene matches. Germline V gene sequence: CDR1 MNHEY, CDR2 SMNVEV (reference sequence). The CDR3 covers 16 residues. The CDR3 DNA sequence: TGTGCCAGCAGGGATCTGGACAGGGCACGGGGAGATACGCAGTATTTT. Its protein product is CASRDLDRARGDTQYF.

The chain uses TRBV18 and TRBJ2-7, with TRBD1 matching over 7 bases. CDR1 and CDR2 from the germline V gene are KGHSH and LQKENI. Trimming took 6 bases from V and 3 from J; bases not matched to a gene: 5. The CDR3 totals 13 residues. CDR3 coding DNA: TGTGCCAGCTCCAGGGACAGCAGCTACGAGCAGTACTTC. Translating gives CASSRDSSYEQYF.

The genes are TRBV6-5 and TRBJ1-5; D ambiguous. The CDR3 sequence is 14 residues long. V lost 6 bases and J lost 1, with 10 bases in between. Germline V gene lookup returns CDR1 MNHEY and CDR2 SVGAGI. The CDR3 here is CASRPRASNQPQHF. As DNA, the CDR3 is TGTGCCAGCAGGCCTAGAGCGAGCAATCAGCCCCAGCATTTT.

V is TRBV18 and J is TRBJ1-1; TRBD1 might be the D (5 bases). This CDR3 contains 12 residues. V was trimmed by 4 bases and J by 7 bases, leaving 10 bases between them. The germline V gene encodes CDR1 KGHSH and CDR2 LQKENI. In nucleotides, the CDR3 is TGTGCCAGCTCACAGGGGTCGGTTGAAGCTTTCTTT. This translates into CASSQGSVEAFF.

As to this clone: A read error may produce the germline difference seen at one junction end. DNA for the CDR3: TGTGCCAGCAACTTAGGTGGCTCACCCCTCCACTTT. Protein sequence: CASNLGGSPLHF. The chain joins TRBV7-2 to TRBJ1-6, with D unresolved. The CDR3 length is 12 residues. Germline loops: CDR1 SGHTA, CDR2 FQGNSA.

The chain recombines TRBV6-5 with TRBJ1-1; tentatively, D is TRBD1 (5 bases). V lost 2 bases and J 0 bases, leaving 7 bases between the germline ends. Germline V gene sequence: CDR1 MNHEY, CDR2 SVGAGI. The CDR3 has 14 residues. The chain's CDR3 is CASSYQGLNTEAFF. CDR3 bases: TGTGCCAGCAGTTACCAGGGTTTGAACACTGAAGCTTTCTTT.

The chain has TRBV7-3 and TRBJ1-2; D gene uncertain. The CDR3 has 14 amino acids. The V gene's germline CDR1 is SGHTA and CDR2 FQGTGA. The V end was cut by 5 bases, the J end by 4 bases, with 14 bases between. The CDR3 DNA sequence: TGTGCCAGCAGCCCCGAATCAACGGGCTATGGCTACACCTTC. Translation: CASSPESTGYGYTF.

V usage is TRBV7-9 and J usage is TRBJ2-2, with 9 nucleotides matching TRBD2. CDR1 is SEHNR and CDR2 is FQNEAQ in the germline V gene (reference sequence). The CDR3 consists of 15 residues. V lost 3 bases to trimming and J lost 3 bases; unmatched junction nucleotides: 2. Here the CDR3 reads CASSFSGGYTGELFF. CDR3 coding DNA: TGTGCCAGCAGCTTTAGCGGGGGTTACACCGGGGAGCTGTTTTTT.

V gene TRBV6-1 combines with J gene TRBJ1-2, with D possibly TRBD1 on 5 matching bases. V dropped 0 bases and J dropped 2 bases, with 10 bases sitting between them. The CDR3 is made up of 15 amino acids. Germline V CDR1 and CDR2: MNHNS, SASEGT. Here the CDR3 DNA reads TGTGCCAGCAGTGAAGCGGGGGGAAGAAACTATGGCTACACCTTC. This codes for CASSEAGGRNYGYTF.

This rearrangement joins TRBV28 to TRBJ2-7, with TRBD1 as a possible D gene (5 bases). The CDR3 has 14 amino acids. Germline V CDR1 and CDR2: MDHEN, SYDVKM. Trimming removed 3 bases at V and 2 bases at J, with 11 bases between. The CDR3 nucleotides are TGTGCCAGCAGTTTGCTGGGGCGGACCTACGAGCAGTACTTC. Translation: CASSLLGRTYEQYF.

This chain uses TRBV18 with TRBJ2-3; 7 nucleotides agree with TRBD2. The length of the CDR3 is 15 residues. After removal of 2 bases from V and 2 bases from J, the junction contained 4 bases not matched to a gene. CDR1 is KGHSH, CDR2 LQKENI, per germline. This CDR3 reads CASSPSGGYTDTQYF. The CDR3 coding sequence is TGTGCCAGCTCACCATCCGGGGGGTACACAGATACGCAGTATTTT.

V is TRBV18 and J is TRBJ1-2; 7 bases line up with TRBD1. With 3 bases clipped from V and 8 bases from J, the junction kept 9 bases outside the gene matches. This CDR3 is built from 14 residues. Germline values: CDR1 KGHSH, CDR2 LQKENI. The CDR3 bases are TGTGCCAGCTCACCCTACGGGACAGTAGACGGCTACACCTTC. Translation gives CASSPYGTVDGYTF.

CDR3 DNA sequence: TGTGCCAGCAGTTACACGGTGATCCGCTATGGCTACACCTTC. It specifies CASSYTVIRYGYTF. J is TRBJ1-2 and V is TRBV6-6; D is unresolved. The germline V gene has CDR1 MNHNY and CDR2 SVGAGI (reference sequence). The CDR3 spans 14 residues. V lost 2 bases to trimming and J lost 4 bases, with 11 bases between them.